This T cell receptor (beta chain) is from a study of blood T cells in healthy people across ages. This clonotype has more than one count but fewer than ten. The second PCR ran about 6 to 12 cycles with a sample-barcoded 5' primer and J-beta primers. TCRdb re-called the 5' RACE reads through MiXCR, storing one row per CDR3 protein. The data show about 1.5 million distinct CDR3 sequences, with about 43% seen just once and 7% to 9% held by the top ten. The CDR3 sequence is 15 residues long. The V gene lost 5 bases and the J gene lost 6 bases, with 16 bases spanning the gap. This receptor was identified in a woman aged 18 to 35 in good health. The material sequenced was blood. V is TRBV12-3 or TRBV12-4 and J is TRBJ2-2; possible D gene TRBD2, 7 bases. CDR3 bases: TGTGCCAGCAGTCCTAGCGGAGGGGGGCCCGGGGAGCTGTTTTTT. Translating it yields CASSPSGGGPGELFF.